These 32 T cell receptor beta chains were all obtained from the same sample, sequenced in a study of breast tumors, draining lymph nodes, adjacent tissues. TCRdb fed the multiplex PCR reads into MiXCR, producing one record per CDR3 protein. The repertoire holds fewer than 140,000 distinct CDR3 sequences, roughly 29% seen once, with approximately 5.2% in the top ten. Axillary draining lymph nodes of breast cancer patients supplied the node samples. The source material was axillary lymph node tissue. These receptors all stem from a female donor with breast cancer. Some clones in this sample may be carry-over from other donors' samples.

The sample holds a few counts of this clonotype. A much larger clone differs by one base, so this may be a read error. The chain couples TRBV9 to TRBJ2-1, with TRBD1 matching over 7 bases. The CDR3 loop spans 15 amino acids. Germline loops: CDR1 SGDLS, CDR2 YYNGEE. The CDR3 spells CASSSHPTGDNEPFF. CDR3 DNA: TGTGCCAGCAGCTCCCATCCCACAGGGGACAATGAGCCGTTCTTC.

This clonotype was seen at least ten times. The J gene is TRBJ2-2, the V gene TRBV27, with D perhaps TRBD2 (6 bases). The V and J ends lost 6 bases and 7 bases respectively, with 18 bases between them. Germline assignment: CDR1 MNHEY and CDR2 SMNVEV (reference sequence). The CDR3 has 15 amino acids. In nucleotides, the CDR3 is TGTGCCAGCAGGGGTCGGGCAGGGAGGCACGGGGAGCTGTTTTTT. Protein sequence: CASRGRAGRHGELFF.

Regarding this clonotype: Since no conserved phenylalanine or tryptophan closes the CDR3, a read error is the likely cause. The rearrangement uses TRBV2 and TRBJ2-7; 8 bases agree with TRBD2. The CDR3 loop spans 15 amino acids. Germline V gene data show CDR1 as SNHLY and CDR2 as FYNNEI. Trimming removed 3 bases from V and 3 bases from J; junction bases left unmatched: 7. The CDR3, as DNA: TGTGCCAGCAGTGACCCGGGGCTAGCGGGCTACGAGCAGTACTCC. It is translated as CASSDPGLAGYEQYS.

This clonotype was observed at least ten times. A junction boundary mismatches the germline segment, possibly from a read error. V and J are TRBV20-1 and TRBJ2-3, with 13 bases lining up with TRBD2. Germline values: CDR1 DFQATT, CDR2 SNEGSKA (reference sequence). The CDR3 has 18 residues. This chain's CDR3 is CSVRDHLGLAGAFGTQYF. CDR3 sequence (DNA): TGCAGTGTTAGAGATCATCTCGGACTAGCGGGGGCATTCGGTACGCAGTATTTT.

This clonotype was seen at least ten times. The gene calls are TRBV19 and TRBJ2-1; the D gene is possibly TRBD2 (6 bases). The germline CDR1 and CDR2 sequences are LNHDA and SQIVND (reference sequence). Trimming took off 5 bases at V and 4 bases at J, with 6 bases between the two ends. The CDR3 is made up of 12 amino acids. In DNA form, the CDR3 reads TGTGCCAGTAGTCGGGAGTACAATGAGCAGTTCTTC. This gives the protein CASSREYNEQFF.

In its sample, this clonotype was seen many times. This chain uses TRBV6-5 with TRBJ1-2; TRBD1 matches 9 bases. The CDR3 spans 15 residues. Trimming removed 0 bases from V and 8 bases from J; junction bases left unmatched: 7. Germline CDR1 reads MNHEY; CDR2 reads SVGAGI. CDR3 coding DNA: TGTGCCAGCAGTTACTCCTTAGGGACAGGGACAGGCTACACCTTC. Protein sequence: CASSYSLGTGTGYTF.

This clonotype was seen many times. The rearrangement links TRBV5-6 to TRBJ2-1; D is ambiguous. Trimming removed 0 bases at V and 8 bases at J, with 12 bases between. The CDR3 extends over 14 amino acids. From germline, CDR1 is SGHDT and CDR2 YYEEEE. CDR3 coding DNA: TGTGCCAGCAGCTTGGTAAGCAGAGGCCATGAGCAGTTCTTC. Translation: CASSLVSRGHEQFF.

This clonotype has ten or more counts. J is TRBJ2-2 and V is TRBV9; D ambiguous. The germline V gene has CDR1 SGDLS and CDR2 YYNGEE. V lost 0 bases and J lost 8, with 8 bases in between. CDR3 length: 13 amino acids. CDR3 residues: CASSVEGTGELFF. As DNA, the CDR3 is TGTGCCAGCAGCGTAGAAGGTACAGGGGAGCTGTTTTTT.

This clonotype has just a few counts. The genes are TRBV28 and TRBJ2-2; the D is unclear. CDR1 is MDHEN and CDR2 is SYDVKM in the germline V gene. V gave up 3 bases and J gave up 4 bases, with 6 bases separating them. This CDR3 is built from 13 residues. CDR3 loop: CASSFWATGELFF. The DNA of the CDR3 is TGTGCCAGCAGTTTCTGGGCCACCGGGGAGCTGTTTTTT.

This clonotype was recorded at least ten times. This sequence joins TRBV7-3 and TRBJ2-2; 11 nucleotides agree with TRBD2. The germline V gene has CDR1 SGHTA and CDR2 FQGTGA. There are 18 residues in the CDR3. Germline trimming cut 0 bases from V and 3 bases from J; bases unmatched to any gene: 6. In DNA, the CDR3 is TGTGCCAGCAGCTTAACGCCGGGACTAGCGGTAGACACCGGGGAGCTGTTTTTT. As protein: CASSLTPGLAVDTGELFF.

At least ten counts were recorded for this clonotype. V gene TRBV3-1 combines with J gene TRBJ2-5; TRBD1 matches 10 bases. V shed 4 bases and J 4 bases; nucleotides not matched to a gene: 9. This CDR3 comprises 16 residues. The germline V gene encodes CDR1 LGHDT and CDR2 YNNKEL (reference sequence). Written as DNA, the CDR3 is TGTGCCAGCAGCCCCTACGGGACAGGGGATGGAGAGACCCAGTACTTC. Translated, it gives CASSPYGTGDGETQYF.

The chain couples TRBV29-1 to TRBJ1-2, with 12 bases matching TRBD1. The V and J ends lost 7 bases and 6 bases, in that order; junction bases with no gene match: 15. CDR3 length: 16 residues. Germline V gives CDR1 SQVTM, CDR2 ANQGSEA. CDR3 DNA sequence: TGCAGCGCTACGCCCGGGACAGGGGGCGTATTCCATGGCTACACCTTC. This encodes CSATPGTGGVFHGYTF.

A few counts support this clonotype. An end of the junction differs from the germline gene, which may be a read error. The rearrangement links TRBV9 to TRBJ1-2, with D unresolved. The CDR3 totals 15 residues. Germline assignment: CDR1 SGDLS and CDR2 YYNGEE. CDR3 sequence reads: CASSDLRTGNYGSPF. CDR3 nucleotides: TGTGCCAGCAGCGACCTCCGGACGGGAAACTATGGCTCCCCCTTC.

Many counts were recorded for this clonotype. V gene TRBV14 combines with J gene TRBJ2-3; weak D call: TRBD1 (5 bases). CDR1 is SGHDN and CDR2 is FVKESK in the germline V gene. V lost 4 bases and J 7 bases, leaving 12 bases between the germline ends. This CDR3 is built from 13 residues. The CDR3 region is CASSRQKGHTQYF. CDR3 DNA: TGTGCCAGCAGCCGACAGAAGGGGCATACGCAGTATTTT.

This clonotype was counted ten times or more. The chain recombines TRBV6-5 with TRBJ2-7, with D maybe TRBD1 (6 bases). The CDR3 is made up of 12 amino acids. V gave up 6 bases and J gave up 5 bases, with 11 bases separating them. Germline values: CDR1 MNHEY, CDR2 SVGAGI. The CDR3 DNA follows: TGTGCCAGCAGCCCACAGGGCCACGAGCAGTACTTC. It is translated as CASSPQGHEQYF.

V and J are TRBV4-2 and TRBJ2-7; the match to TRBD2 covers 14 bases. This CDR3 region has 17 residues. Per the germline V gene, CDR1 is LGHNA and CDR2 is YNFKEQ. Losses at the gene ends were 2 bases for V and 5 bases for J; bases not matched to a gene: 8. The CDR3 loop reads CASSQHGGLAGVHEQYF. DNA of the CDR3: TGTGCCAGCAGCCAACATGGGGGACTAGCGGGAGTCCACGAGCAGTACTTC.

The table lists this clonotype with many counts. J is TRBJ1-2 and V is TRBV20-1; 7 bases agree with TRBD1. CDR1 and CDR2 (germline): DFQATT, SNEGSKA (reference sequence). The CDR3 runs to 15 residues. V gave up 2 bases and J gave up 3 bases; unmatched junction bases: 9. The CDR3 DNA is TGCAGTGCTAGATGTGACAGGGAACTTGACTATGGCTACACCTTC. This sequence encodes CSARCDRELDYGYTF.

This clonotype has a count of ten or more. The chain couples TRBV19 to TRBJ1-2; the D gene is possibly TRBD1 (5 bases). Germline assignment: CDR1 LNHDA and CDR2 SQIVND (reference sequence). The CDR3 has 14 residues. The V end lost 5 bases, the J end lost 3 bases, and 13 bases lay between the germline ends. The CDR3 sequence: CASSFVRGHYGYTF. The CDR3 DNA sequence: TGTGCCAGTAGTTTCGTTCGGGGCCACTATGGCTACACCTTC. Complete variable domain (other parts from reference TRBV19 and TRBJ1-2): DGGITQSPKYLFRKEGQNVTLSCEQNLNHDAMYWYRQDPGQGLRLIYYSQIVNDFQKGDIAEGYSVSREKKESFPLTVTSAQKNPTAFYLCASSFVRGHYGYTFGSGTRLTVV.

This clonotype occurred many times. This chain connects TRBV18 to TRBJ2-7, with 14 nucleotides matching TRBD2. The CDR3 consists of 17 residues. Germline CDR1 reads KGHSH; CDR2 reads LQKENI. The J segment lost 5 bases and the V segment lost 2 bases, leaving 8 bases of the junction unmatched. CDR3 bases: TGTGCCAGCTCACCAATGACTAGCGGGAGGGCGAAGAACGAGCAGTACTTC. Encoded protein: CASSPMTSGRAKNEQYF.

This clonotype was observed many times. The V and J genes are TRBV7-9 and TRBJ2-6; D is tentatively TRBD1 or TRBD2 (6 bases each). The CDR3 runs to 17 residues. CDR1 is SEHNR and CDR2 is FQNEAQ in the germline V gene (reference sequence). Trimming pared 3 bases from V and 2 bases from J, leaving 14 bases between. CDR3 sequence: CASSFSHREAGANVLTF. CDR3 nucleotide sequence: TGTGCCAGCAGCTTTTCGCACAGGGAGGCTGGGGCCAACGTCCTGACTTTC.

The sample holds a few counts of this clonotype. V gene TRBV5-1 combines with J gene TRBJ1-1; no reliable D call. The CDR3 length is 13 residues. V was trimmed by 5 bases and J by 3 bases, leaving 11 bases between them. The germline V gene encodes CDR1 SGHRS and CDR2 YFSETQ. The CDR3 DNA reads as TGCGCCAGCAGTCTCGACTGGGACACTGAAGCTTTCTTT. Translation: CASSLDWDTEAFF.

As concerns this clonotype: A junction boundary mismatches the germline segment, possibly from a read error. This chain links TRBV9 with TRBJ2-7; weak D call: TRBD2 (6 bases). CDR1 and CDR2 from the germline V gene are SGDLS and YYNGEE. The length of the CDR3 is 14 residues. This chain's CDR3 is CTSSVDEGGYERYF. The CDR3 bases are TGTACCAGCAGCGTAGATGAGGGAGGATACGAGCGGTACTTC. Full variable domain (rest looked up from reference TRBV9 and TRBJ2-7): DSGVTQTPKHLITATGQRVTLRCSPRSGDLSVYWYQQSLDQGLQFLIQYYNGEERAKGNILERFSAQQFPDLHSELNLSSLELGDSALYFCTSSVDEGGYERYFGPGTRLTVT.

This clonotype has just a few counts. The V and J genes are TRBV2 and TRBJ1-1, with 9 nucleotides matching TRBD1. Unmatched junction bases numbered 7, after V lost 4 bases and J lost 4 bases. Germline-derived CDR1 and CDR2 are SNHLY and FYNNEI. The CDR3 loop spans 15 amino acids. CDR3 loop: CASSVRGQGSTEAFF. The CDR3 nucleotides read TGTGCCAGCAGTGTTAGGGGACAGGGTAGCACTGAAGCTTTCTTT.

This clonotype was seen many times. The chain combines TRBV19 with TRBJ2-5; 13 positions match TRBD2. Germline V lookup: CDR1 LNHDA, CDR2 SQIVND (reference sequence). Germline trimming cut 1 base from V and 5 bases from J; bases unmatched to any gene: 16. The CDR3 has 20 residues. CDR3 bases: TGTGCCAGTAGTATAGGGGGGGGGACCTGGGGACTAGCGGGACGGGAGACCCAGTACTTC. It is translated as CASSIGGGTWGLAGRETQYF.

This clonotype has a count of ten or more. The genes are TRBV5-4 and TRBJ2-1, with 8 nucleotides matching TRBD1. J gave up 7 bases and V 9 bases, and 9 bases lay outside the gene matches. Germline V gene data show CDR1 as SGHNT and CDR2 as YYREEE (reference sequence). The CDR3 sequence is 13 residues long. The CDR3 nucleotides are TGTGCCACTAACCAACAGGGGGGTAATGAGCAGTTCTTC. This sequence encodes CATNQQGGNEQFF.

This clonotype was observed at least ten times. The V call is TRBV7-9, the J call TRBJ1-1; 7 bases are a match to TRBD1. Germline assignment: CDR1 SEHNR and CDR2 FQNEAQ (reference sequence). This CDR3 contains 14 residues. V lost 5 bases to trimming and J lost 6 bases; unmatched junction nucleotides: 9. CDR3 region: CASSERQGGAEAFF. CDR3 DNA: TGTGCCAGCAGCGAGCGACAGGGCGGTGCTGAAGCTTTCTTT.

This chain links TRBV2 with TRBJ1-2; a possible D gene is TRBD1 (5 bases). CDR1 SNHLY and CDR2 FYNNEI come from the germline V gene. The germline V and J ends were trimmed by 10 bases and 5 bases, with 17 bases remaining between them. There are 13 residues in the CDR3. The CDR3 nucleotides are TGTGCCACCGACGAATCGGGGCCTTATGGCTACACCTTC. Amino acid sequence: CATDESGPYGYTF.

This clonotype has at least ten counts. The CDR3 here is CSARSTVNEKLFF. The DNA of the CDR3 is TGCAGTGCTAGAAGTACAGTTAATGAAAAACTGTTTTTT. This rearrangement joins TRBV20-1 to TRBJ1-4; D not certain. Trimming removed 2 bases from V and 4 bases from J, with 8 bases in between. This CDR3 is built from 13 residues. Germline assignment: CDR1 DFQATT and CDR2 SNEGSKA (reference sequence).

In this sample, this clonotype turned up many times. One end of the junction does not line up with germline, which may come from a read error. The chain couples TRBV28 to TRBJ2-5; perhaps TRBD1 as D (5 bases). This CDR3 spans 12 amino acids. Per the germline V gene, CDR1 is MDHEN and CDR2 is SYDVKM. CDR3 sequence (DNA): TGTGCCAGCAGTTTATTCCCCCAGGGCCCGAACTTC. This encodes CASSLFPQGPNF.

Concerning this clonotype: At one end the junction does not follow the germline gene, possibly because of a read error. The chain joins TRBV5-1 to TRBJ2-1; no firm D call. The CDR3 covers 12 residues. CDR1 and CDR2 (germline): SGHRS, YFSETQ. In nucleotides, the CDR3 is TGCGCCAGTAGCCCCCCAAACAATGGGCAGTTCTTC. Translated, it gives CASSPPNNGQFF. The entire variable domain, with the rest obtained from reference TRBV5-1 and TRBJ2-1, is as follows: KAGVTQTPRYLIKTRGQQVTLSCSPISGHRSVSWYQQTPGQGLQFLFEYFSETQRNKGNFPGRFSGRQFSNSRSEMNVSTLELGDSALYLCASSPPNNGQFFGPGTRLTVL.

This clonotype appeared many times. The rearrangement joins TRBV10-3 to TRBJ1-3, with unresolved D. The CDR3 extends over 15 amino acids. The germline V gene encodes CDR1 ENHRY and CDR2 SYGVKD. Trimming left V 0 bases short and J 4 bases short, with 10 bases between. The CDR3: CAISESISRGNTIYF. As DNA, the CDR3 is TGTGCCATCAGTGAGTCGATTTCGCGGGGAAACACCATATATTTT.

This clonotype was detected once. The genes are TRBV29-1 and TRBJ1-4; a possible D gene is TRBD1 (6 bases). The V and J ends lost 2 bases and 5 bases respectively, with 18 bases between them. The CDR3 totals 16 residues. Germline assignment: CDR1 SQVTM and CDR2 ANQGSEA. The DNA of the CDR3 is TGCAGCGTTGAATTGGCTAGCTCAGGGGAGAATGAAAAACTGTTTTTT. Amino acids: CSVELASSGENEKLFF.